What follows are 27 T cell receptor beta chains derived from one specimen sequenced in a study of T cells in Graves' hyperthyroidism and ophthalmopathy. Amplified TCR beta CDR3 regions derived from RNA transcripts. The TCR CDR3 first-round RT-PCR relied on the HTBI primer set. One entry per CDR3 protein results from TCRdb running MiXCR on the multiplex PCR reads. Of some 440,000 distinct CDR3 sequences in the sample, 15% to 19% were seen once. Material: blood. The origin of the receptors is a young woman with Graves' hyperthyroidism.

This clonotype was counted ten times or more. The CDR3 DNA is TGTGCCAGCAGCCCAAAGGGTGGACGGGGCTGGGATGAGCAGTTCTTC. Translating it yields CASSPKGGRGWDEQFF. This chain joins TRBV2 and TRBJ2-1, with D perhaps assigned TRBD1 or TRBD2 (5 bases each). The germline gives CDR1 SNHLY, CDR2 FYNNEI. With 6 bases removed from V and 8 bases from J, the gap between germline ends came to 23 bases. The CDR3 spans 16 residues.

V is TRBV11-3 and J is TRBJ2-2; a weak D match, TRBD2 (7 bases). CDR1 and CDR2 from the germline V gene are SGHNT and YENEEA. This CDR3 is 15 amino acids long. Trimming removed 5 bases at V and 6 bases at J, with 16 bases between. CDR3 sequence reads: CASSPSQGRAGELFF. CDR3 bases: TGTGCCAGCAGCCCCAGTCAGGGGAGGGCCGGGGAGCTGTTTTTT.

This clonotype was found many times. V and J are TRBV7-3 and TRBJ2-1; 8 bases map to TRBD2. Per germline, CDR1 SGHTA and CDR2 FQGTGA. The CDR3 has 13 amino acids. V was clipped by 1 base and J by 10 bases; unmatched bases: 3. The CDR3 is CASSLSGGGEQFF. For the CDR3, the DNA is TGTGCCAGCAGCTTAAGTGGCGGGGGGGAGCAGTTCTTC.

The CDR3 DNA is TGTGCCAGCAATACCGGGACAGGGTCCTACGAGCAGTACTTC. This codes for CASNTGTGSYEQYF. J is TRBJ2-7 and V is TRBV27, with TRBD1 matching 9 bases. V lost 7 bases to trimming and J lost 1 base; unmatched junction nucleotides: 5. The germline V gene encodes CDR1 MNHEY and CDR2 SMNVEV (reference sequence). The CDR3 consists of 14 residues.

In its sample, this clonotype was seen many times. The CDR3 DNA is TGTGCCAGCTCACCACGGGACAGGGGGACTGAAAAACTGTTTTTT. Translating it yields CASSPRDRGTEKLFF. The gene calls are TRBV18 and TRBJ1-4; TRBD1 agrees at 11 bases. The germline CDR1 and CDR2 sequences are KGHSH and LQKENI. CDR3 size: 15 residues. V lost 1 base and J lost 7; bases outside the gene matches: 2.

As for this clonotype: One base away lies a much larger clone, so this may be a sequencing read error. The DNA is left out, because the CDR3 cannot be placed on it with certainty; the CDR3 is given as TCRdb lists it. The chain joins TRBV5-1 to TRBJ1-2. Germline V lookup: CDR1 SGHRS, CDR2 YFSETQ. The CDR3 extends over 13 residues, inclusive of both ends. CDR3: CASSFGEGGGYTF.

In this sample, this clonotype turned up a few times. The rearrangement joins TRBV20-1 to TRBJ2-1, with 11 positions matching TRBD2. The V segment lost 5 bases and the J segment 7 bases; nucleotides outside the gene matches: 7. The CDR3 sequence is 14 residues long. Germline V gene lookup returns CDR1 DFQATT and CDR2 SNEGSKA (reference sequence). CDR3 residues: CSASLAGGRNEQFF. The CDR3, as DNA: TGCAGTGCTTCGCTAGCGGGAGGAAGGAATGAGCAGTTCTTC.

This clonotype was observed many times. The V and J genes are TRBV12-3 or TRBV12-4 and TRBJ1-6; TRBD1 matches 9 bases. The CDR3 sequence is 14 residues long. The J segment lost 13 bases and the V segment lost 6 bases, leaving 10 bases of the junction unmatched. The CDR3, as DNA: TGTGCCAGCAGCCGCAAGGACAGGGGTGGGCCCCTCCACTTT. Residues: CASSRKDRGGPLHF.

This clonotype was observed at least ten times. This chain joins TRBV7-8 and TRBJ1-5; 10 bases are shared with TRBD1. Germline CDR1 is SGHVS and CDR2 is FQNEAQ. The CDR3 consists of 16 residues. V trimming: 2 bases; J trimming: 7 bases; junction bases outside the gene matches: 8. CDR3: CASSLQGTGVGQPQHF. The DNA of the CDR3 is TGTGCCAGCAGCTTACAAGGGACAGGGGTCGGGCAGCCCCAGCATTTT.

This clonotype was detected ten times or more. This chain joins TRBV3-1 and TRBJ2-3; no clear D. Germline V gene data show CDR1 as LGHDT and CDR2 as YNNKEL (reference sequence). The V gene lost 1 base and the J gene lost 3 bases, with 2 bases spanning the gap. This CDR3 has 12 amino acids. In DNA form, the CDR3 reads TGTGCCAGCAGCCAAGGTACAGATACGCAGTATTTT. It specifies CASSQGTDTQYF.

Ten or more counts support this clonotype. The chain links TRBV9 to TRBJ2-3; 7 nucleotides agree with TRBD1. The CDR3 extends over 18 amino acids. V was clipped by 1 base and J by 6 bases; unmatched bases: 17. The germline gives CDR1 SGDLS, CDR2 YYNGEE. The CDR3 protein is CASSVRIHTGTDLDTQYF. Written as DNA, the CDR3 is TGTGCCAGCAGCGTACGCATTCACACCGGGACAGATCTTGATACGCAGTATTTT.

The V and J genes are TRBV7-9 and TRBJ2-1, with TRBD1 matching over 8 bases. V was pared by 4 bases and J by 0 bases, with 5 bases of the junction left unmatched. CDR1 SEHNR and CDR2 FQNEAQ come from the germline V gene (reference sequence). The CDR3 consists of 16 residues. CDR3 sequence: CASSSTGGSSYNEQFF. In nucleotides, the CDR3 is TGTGCCAGCAGCTCAACAGGGGGTAGCTCCTACAATGAGCAGTTCTTC.

The chain has TRBV7-9 and TRBJ1-2; D call uncertain. V gave up 1 base and J gave up 3 bases, with 6 bases separating them. Germline V gene lookup returns CDR1 SEHNR and CDR2 FQNEAQ (reference sequence). This CDR3 has 13 amino acids. CDR3 region: CASSLGRDYGYTF. The CDR3 DNA reads TGTGCCAGCAGCTTAGGACGGGACTATGGCTACACCTTC.

This clonotype was counted at least ten times. The rearrangement joins TRBV5-8 to TRBJ2-7; TRBD2 aligns across 10 bases. Germline CDR1 is SGHTS and CDR2 is YDEGEE. After removal of 4 bases from V and 2 bases from J, the junction contained 3 bases not matched to a gene. The CDR3 runs to 14 residues. This chain's CDR3 is CASSPLAGAYEQYF. The CDR3 DNA sequence: TGTGCCAGCAGCCCGCTAGCGGGAGCCTACGAGCAGTACTTC.

This clonotype was detected a few times. The chain recombines TRBV6-2 or TRBV6-3 with TRBJ1-6; a possible D gene is TRBD1 (5 bases). The germline V gene encodes CDR1 MNHEY and CDR2 SVGEGT. The CDR3 is 17 residues long. Trimming took off 8 bases at V and 0 bases at J, with 17 bases between the two ends. The CDR3 loop reads CASRPGTGISYNSPLHF. CDR3 sequence (DNA): TGTGCCAGCCGGCCAGGGACGGGGATCTCCTATAATTCACCCCTCCACTTT.

This clonotype has a count of ten or more. V gene TRBV18 combines with J gene TRBJ1-4; D is undetermined. V was shortened by 3 bases and J by 8 bases, with 10 bases between the two germline ends. Germline V gives CDR1 KGHSH, CDR2 LQKENI. There are 13 residues in the CDR3. In nucleotides, the CDR3 is TGTGCCAGCTCACCCGCGGGTCGCGAAAAACTGTTTTTT. It specifies CASSPAGREKLFF.

J is TRBJ2-3 and V is TRBV19, with D possibly being TRBD2 (6 bases). V shed 3 bases and J shed 6 bases, with 13 bases lying between them. CDR1 is LNHDA, CDR2 SQIVND, per germline (reference sequence). The CDR3 spans 14 residues. The CDR3 DNA reads as TGTGCCAGTAGTATTAGCGTCGCGGGGGATACGCAGTATTTT. Amino acids: CASSISVAGDTQYF. Using reference TRBV19 and TRBJ2-3 for the parts outside the CDR3, the full variable domain is DGGITQSPKYLFRKEGQNVTLSCEQNLNHDAMYWYRQDPGQGLRLIYYSQIVNDFQKGDIAEGYSVSREKKESFPLTVTSAQKNPTAFYLCASSISVAGDTQYFGPGTRLTVL.

The chain combines TRBV29-1 with TRBJ2-1; D uncertain. CDR1 is SQVTM, CDR2 ANQGSEA, per germline. V lost 3 bases to trimming and J lost 8 bases, with 14 bases between them. The CDR3 consists of 13 residues. The CDR3 protein is CSVETPLSYEQFF. As DNA, the CDR3 is TGCAGCGTTGAGACCCCACTAAGTTATGAGCAGTTCTTC.

This clonotype was picked up many times. The chain is built from TRBV4-2 and TRBJ2-1; 8 nucleotides align to TRBD2. The junction had 5 bases not matched to a gene; V was cut back by 0 bases and J by 4 bases. Germline-derived CDR1 and CDR2 are LGHNA and YNFKEQ. The CDR3 is made up of 16 amino acids. This CDR3 is CASSQDNSGGYNEQFF. In nucleotides, the CDR3 is TGTGCCAGCAGCCAAGATAACAGCGGGGGATACAATGAGCAGTTCTTC.

This clonotype has a count of ten or more. This rearrangement joins TRBV3-1 to TRBJ1-1; D remains unclear. Trimming took off 1 base at V and 6 bases at J, with 15 bases between the two ends. This CDR3 spans 15 amino acids. Per germline, CDR1 LGHDT and CDR2 YNNKEL (reference sequence). CDR3: CASSQVPDRTSEAFF. CDR3 nucleotides: TGTGCCAGCAGCCAAGTACCGGATCGTACGTCTGAAGCTTTCTTT.

This clonotype was seen repeatedly, ten times or more. The chain recombines TRBV2 with TRBJ1-6; 7 bases match TRBD1. J gave up 7 bases and V 5 bases, and 5 bases lay outside the gene matches. This CDR3 spans 14 amino acids. Germline V CDR1 and CDR2: SNHLY, FYNNEI. The CDR3 loop is CASSPRTGNSPLHF. CDR3 nucleotides: TGTGCCAGCAGTCCGCGGACAGGCAATTCACCCCTCCACTTT. The variable domain in full, completed from reference TRBV2 and TRBJ1-6, reads EPEVTQTPSHQVTQMGQEVILRCVPISNHLYFYWYRQILGQKVEFLVSFYNNEISEKSEIFDDQFSVERPDGSNFTLKIRSTKLEDSAMYFCASSPRTGNSPLHFGNGTRLTVT.

V usage is TRBV28 and J usage is TRBJ2-1; weak D call: TRBD2 (6 bases). Germline values: CDR1 MDHEN, CDR2 SYDVKM. Trimming pared 8 bases from V and 5 bases from J, leaving 13 bases between. The CDR3 has 13 amino acids. The CDR3: CASGFSGNNEQFF. Here the CDR3 DNA reads TGTGCCAGCGGGTTTAGCGGAAACAATGAGCAGTTCTTC.

This clonotype was detected ten times or more. The chain combines TRBV5-6 with TRBJ1-1, with a weak D call TRBD1 (6 bases). V was shortened by 1 base and J by 4 bases, with 11 bases between the two germline ends. Germline V lookup: CDR1 SGHDT, CDR2 YYEEEE. This CDR3 is 14 amino acids long. In DNA form, the CDR3 reads TGTGCCAGCAGCTTGAGGGGGACCCCCACTGAAGCTTTCTTT. Translated, it gives CASSLRGTPTEAFF.

This clonotype was seen ten or more times. The chain has TRBV2 and TRBJ2-5; TRBD2 matches at 13 bases. This CDR3 contains 17 residues. From germline, CDR1 is SNHLY and CDR2 FYNNEI. With 5 bases clipped from V and 5 bases from J, the junction kept 11 bases outside the gene matches. The CDR3 bases are TGTGCCAGCAGTAGTACTAGCGGGAGGGCCTCCTCGGAGACCCAGTACTTC. Its protein product is CASSSTSGRASSETQYF.

The table lists this clonotype with many counts. V and J are TRBV7-3 and TRBJ2-1; the D is unclear. Per the germline V gene, CDR1 is SGHTA and CDR2 is FQGTGA. V shed 2 bases and J shed 8 bases, with 10 bases lying between them. CDR3 length equals 13 residues. The CDR3: CASSLDLQDEQFF. CDR3 coding DNA: TGTGCCAGCAGCTTAGATCTGCAGGATGAGCAGTTCTTC.

This clonotype was seen many times. This rearrangement joins TRBV19 to TRBJ2-3; 11 bases match TRBD2. The germline gives CDR1 LNHDA, CDR2 SQIVND (reference sequence). J lost 3 bases, V lost 6 bases, and 5 bases had no gene match. The CDR3 covers 15 residues. CDR3 region: CASRGSGRVTDTQYF. The CDR3 bases are TGTGCCAGTAGAGGTAGCGGGAGGGTGACAGATACGCAGTATTTT.

This clonotype was seen ten or more times. This chain uses TRBV13 with TRBJ2-1; 7 bases line up with TRBD2. Germline CDR1 is PRHDT and CDR2 is FYEKMQ (reference sequence). V was pared by 2 bases and J by 4 bases, with 5 bases of the junction left unmatched. This CDR3 is 15 amino acids long. CDR3 sequence: CASSLSPSGYNEQFF. CDR3 in DNA: TGTGCCAGCAGCTTATCCCCTAGCGGATACAATGAGCAGTTCTTC. Supplemented by reference TRBV13 and TRBJ2-1, the full variable domain reads AAGVIQSPRHLIKEKRETATLKCYPIPRHDTVYWYQQGPGQDPQFLISFYEKMQSDKGSIPDRFSAQQFSDYHSELNMSSLELGDSALYFCASSLSPSGYNEQFFGPGTRLTVL.